The 8 T cell receptor beta chains below come from one sample, sequenced in a study of blood T cell repertoires in COVID-19. TCRdb's copy holds only in-frame clones and misses some; the assay was immunoSEQ multiplex PCR. The sample holds roughly 290,000 clones, about 89% seen once. The source material was peripheral blood. These receptors originate from a woman aged 55-75 years with acute or convalescent COVID-19.

On this clone: The same CDR3 is also encoded by other DNA sequences in this sample. The chain links TRBV28 to TRBJ1-6; 9 bases agree with TRBD1. The junction had 3 bases not matched to a gene; V was cut back by 4 bases and J by 5 bases. CDR1 MDHEN and CDR2 SYDVKM come from the germline V gene. This CDR3 spans 15 amino acids. The CDR3 bases are TGTGCCAGCAGTTCTGGACAGGGGAATAATTCACCCCTCCACTTT. This gives the protein CASSSGQGNNSPLHF.

This clone turned up a few times. The chain recombines TRBV24-1 with TRBJ2-5; the match to TRBD1 covers 11 bases. Germline assignment: CDR1 KGHDR and CDR2 SFDVKD. CDR3 size: 15 residues. V lost 4 bases to trimming and J lost 5 bases; unmatched junction nucleotides: 5. The CDR3 DNA reads TGTGCCACCAGTGACCGGACAGGGGGCGAGGAGACCCAGTACTTC. Its translation: CATSDRTGGEETQYF.

About this clone: The junction departs from germline at one end; a sequencing error may be responsible. Other nucleotide sequences from this sample produce the same CDR3. V usage is TRBV2 and J usage is TRBJ2-7, with TRBD2 identical over 12 bases. The CDR3 consists of 16 residues. CDR1 SNHLY and CDR2 FYNNEI come from the germline V gene. As DNA, the CDR3 is TGTGCCAGCAGTGAACGCCTAGCGGGAGGGCCCTACGAGCAGTACTTT. Its protein product is CASSERLAGGPYEQYF.

The genes are TRBV6-1 and TRBJ2-7; 7 positions agree with TRBD2. CDR1 and CDR2 (germline): MNHNS, SASEGT. The CDR3 loop spans 15 amino acids. Trimming cost V 2 bases and J 3 bases; bases outside gene matches: 7. This CDR3 reads CASSERLAALYEQYF. DNA for the CDR3: TGTGCCAGCAGTGAAAGGCTAGCGGCACTCTACGAGCAGTACTTC.

The chain is built from TRBV3-1 (or the pseudogene TRBV3-2) and TRBJ2-1, with 7 bases that match TRBD2. Germline CDR1 and CDR2: LGHDT and YNNKEL (reference sequence). The CDR3 runs to 14 residues. V was pared by 10 bases and J by 1 base, with 7 bases of the junction left unmatched. The CDR3, as DNA: TGTGCCACTCAAGGACTAGGGTCCTACAATGAGCAGTTCTTC. The encoded protein is CATQGLGSYNEQFF.

This sequence joins TRBV28 and TRBJ1-5; 10 positions agree with TRBD1. The germline gives CDR1 MDHEN, CDR2 SYDVKM. J gave up 2 bases and V 5 bases, and 3 bases lay outside the gene matches. There are 15 residues in the CDR3. CDR3 DNA sequence: TGTGCCAGCAGTGGGGGGACAGGGGGCAATCAGCCCCAGCATTTT. Its protein is CASSGGTGGNQPQHF.

V usage is TRBV19 and J usage is TRBJ2-1, with 8 bases aligning to TRBD2. Germline CDR1 reads LNHDA; CDR2 reads SQIVND (reference sequence). CDR3 length: 19 amino acids. The ends lost 3 bases at V and 4 bases at J; junction bases unmatched: 17. Here the CDR3 reads CASSIPSRGRPTPYNEQFF. In nucleotides, the CDR3 is TGTGCCAGTAGTATCCCCTCACGCGGGAGGCCCACGCCTTACAATGAGCAGTTCTTC.

This clone has only one observation. The V call is TRBV29-1, the J call TRBJ1-5; D not resolved. The CDR3 consists of 13 residues. The V gene's germline CDR1 is SQVTM and CDR2 ANQGSEA. V was trimmed by 0 bases and J by 3 bases, leaving 6 bases between them. The CDR3 loop reads CSVEEQINQPQHF. The DNA for the CDR3 is TGCAGCGTTGAAGAACAAATCAATCAGCCCCAGCATTTT.